The entry below describes one T cell receptor (beta chain). This specimen belongs to a study of control samples from healthy donors and cancer patients. Assay used: immunoSEQ multiplex PCR; TCRdb lists only in-frame clones, some missing. The sample holds around 89,000 clones; around 80% are singletons and the top ten take over 7.5%. This CDR3 is 14 amino acids long. The V and J ends lost 1 base and 5 bases respectively, with 11 bases between them. The germline V gene encodes CDR1 SGHTA and CDR2 FQGNSA. The chain is built from TRBV7-2 and TRBJ2-5; TRBD2 is a possible D gene (6 bases). The sequenced sample was blood. The sequence came from a woman aged 60-70 years in good health. CDR3 residues: CASSLVRGSETQYF. CDR3 nucleotides: TGTGCCAGCAGCTTAGTACGGGGGTCCGAGACCCAGTACTTC.